The 24 T cell receptor beta chains below were found in one sample sequenced in a study of blood T cell repertoires in COVID-19. The data were produced by immunoSEQ multiplex PCR, yet TCRdb's version contains in-frame clones alone and is incomplete. The table lists 150,000 to 200,000 clones, about 80% of them singletons. Sequencing input: peripheral blood. These receptors all come from a human donor with acute or convalescent COVID-19. The donor label of this sample is uncertain.

J is TRBJ2-7 and V is TRBV2; TRBD2 matches at 7 bases. The germline CDR1 and CDR2 sequences are SNHLY and FYNNEI. J was trimmed by 9 bases and V by 7 bases; bases with no gene match: 18. The length of the CDR3 is 15 residues. The CDR3 loop is CASTPRREGSGAQYF. In nucleotides, the CDR3 is TGTGCCAGCACCCCCCGCAGGGAGGGAAGCGGGGCGCAGTACTTC.

The chain is built from TRBV5-8 and TRBJ2-5; 14 bases fit TRBD2. The ends lost 1 base at V and 5 bases at J; junction bases unmatched: 7. This CDR3 comprises 17 residues. From germline, CDR1 is SGHTS and CDR2 YDEGEE. The DNA of the CDR3 is TGTGCCAGCAGCTTGTCGGGGACTAGCGGGAGTCAGGAGACCCAGTACTTC. It is translated as CASSLSGTSGSQETQYF.

The chain links TRBV5-6 to TRBJ1-2; the D gene is possibly TRBD1 (5 bases). V lost 0 bases and J 6 bases, leaving 15 bases between the germline ends. Germline V lookup: CDR1 SGHDT, CDR2 YYEEEE. The CDR3 is 15 residues long. CDR3 DNA: TGTGCCAGCAGCTTGGAGGTTCAGGGAAGAGATGGCTACACCTTC. Translated: CASSLEVQGRDGYTF. The variable domain in full, completed from reference TRBV5-6 and TRBJ1-2, reads DAGVTQSPTHLIKTRGQQVTLRCSPKSGHDTVSWYQQALGQGPQFIFQYYEEEERQRGNFPDRFSGHQFPNYSSELNVNALLLGDSALYLCASSLEVQGRDGYTFGSGTRLTVV.

The J gene is TRBJ1-1, the V gene TRBV28; D is uncertain. V shed 5 bases and J shed 2 bases, with 15 bases lying between them. Germline CDR1 and CDR2: MDHEN and SYDVKM. CDR3 length: 15 amino acids. The CDR3 DNA reads TGTGCCAGCAGTATCCCCTTCGCAGTCAACACTGAAGCTTTCTTT. Encoded protein: CASSIPFAVNTEAFF.

The V call is TRBV5-1, the J call TRBJ2-3, with 10 bases identical to TRBD2. With 0 bases clipped from V and 0 bases from J, the junction kept 4 bases outside the gene matches. Germline CDR1 SGHRS, CDR2 YFSETQ. The CDR3 is made up of 17 amino acids. The DNA for the CDR3 is TGCGCCAGCAGCTTGGCTGCACTAGCGGGAAGCACAGATACGCAGTATTTT. Encoded protein: CASSLAALAGSTDTQYF.

The chain couples TRBV5-1 to TRBJ2-3; TRBD2 matches at 9 bases. Germline V gene lookup returns CDR1 SGHRS and CDR2 YFSETQ. The CDR3 runs to 17 residues. With 1 base clipped from V and 2 bases from J, the junction kept 8 bases outside the gene matches. The chain's CDR3 is CASSLWASGASTDTQYF. The CDR3 bases are TGCGCCAGCAGCTTGTGGGCTAGCGGGGCATCCACAGATACGCAGTATTTT.

The V call is TRBV7-3, the J call TRBJ2-1; 8 bases align to TRBD2. Germline CDR1 reads SGHTA; CDR2 reads FQGTGA. The CDR3 runs 15 residues. Trimming cost V 1 base and J 6 bases; bases outside gene matches: 5. CDR3 sequence: CASSLNGRERNEQFF. The CDR3 DNA sequence: TGTGCCAGCAGCTTAAACGGGAGGGAACGCAATGAGCAGTTCTTC. Based on the CDR3 plus reference TRBV7-3 and TRBJ2-1, the full variable domain is GAGVSQTPSNKVTEKGKYVELRCDPISGHTALYWYRQSLGQGPEFLIYFQGTGAADDSGLPNDRFFAVRPEGSVSTLKIQRTERGDSAVYLCASSLNGRERNEQFFGPGTRLTVL.

This sequence joins TRBV19 and TRBJ1-4; TRBD1 matches at 9 bases. CDR1 LNHDA and CDR2 SQIVND come from the germline V gene (reference sequence). Unmatched junction bases numbered 18, after V lost 10 bases and J lost 6 bases. CDR3 size: 17 residues. The CDR3 DNA reads TGTGCCACCTTCCGGGACAGGGTAAGCTATCGCTATGAAAAACTGTTTTTT. Its protein is CATFRDRVSYRYEKLFF.

The V and J genes are TRBV10-2 and TRBJ1-2, with a tentative D call TRBD1 (5 bases). The CDR3 length is 17 residues. Germline V gene data show CDR1 as WSHSY and CDR2 as SAAADI. Between the trimmed V and J ends, which lost 5 bases and 7 bases, there was a span of 26 bases. The CDR3 DNA sequence: TGCGCCAGCAGTCCTCTGGGCTCCGTCGGGCCTCAGGGTGGCTACACCTTC. The encoded protein is CASSPLGSVGPQGGYTF.

A note on this clone: Other DNA variants within this sample encode the same CDR3. The J gene is TRBJ2-7, the V gene TRBV19; 10 bases align to TRBD1. The V gene's germline CDR1 is LNHDA and CDR2 SQIVND (reference sequence). The V segment lost 5 bases and the J segment 5 bases; nucleotides outside the gene matches: 3. The CDR3 has 13 amino acids. The DNA of the CDR3 is TGTGCCAGTAGTCGGGACAGGGGACACGAGCAGTACTTC. Protein product: CASSRDRGHEQYF. The full variable domain, rest sourced from reference TRBV19 and TRBJ2-7, is DGGITQSPKYLFRKEGQNVTLSCEQNLNHDAMYWYRQDPGQGLRLIYYSQIVNDFQKGDIAEGYSVSREKKESFPLTVTSAQKNPTAFYLCASSRDRGHEQYFGPGTRLTVT.

This clone was detected only once. The chain is built from TRBV28 and TRBJ2-7, with D perhaps matching TRBD2 (7 bases). V lost 7 bases and J lost 2, with 9 bases in between. The CDR3 is 12 amino acids. In germline, CDR1 is MDHEN, CDR2 SYDVKM. The CDR3 reads CASIGGAYEQYF. The CDR3 DNA is TGTGCCAGCATAGGGGGGGCCTACGAGCAGTACTTC. Based on the CDR3 plus reference TRBV28 and TRBJ2-7, the full variable domain is DVKVTQSSRYLVKRTGEKVFLECVQDMDHENMFWYRQDPGLGLRLIYFSYDVKMKEKGDIPEGYSVSREKKERFSLILESASTNQTSMYLCASIGGAYEQYFGPGTRLTVT.

The chain combines TRBV6-2 or TRBV6-3 with TRBJ2-3; no firm D call. Per the germline V gene, CDR1 is MNHEY and CDR2 is SVGEGT. Trimming took off 2 bases at V and 7 bases at J, with 13 bases between the two ends. The CDR3 spans 14 residues. The CDR3 coding sequence is TGTGCCAGCAGTTACCCTGACTCAACTAATACGCAGTATTTT. It codes for CASSYPDSTNTQYF.

The chain couples TRBV7-3 to TRBJ2-3; TRBD2 agrees at 8 bases. The CDR3 sequence is 15 residues long. Germline V lookup: CDR1 SGHTA, CDR2 FQGTGA. V lost 2 bases and J lost 5; bases outside the gene matches: 6. The CDR3 reads CASSLYGGAGDTQYF. The CDR3 nucleotides read TGTGCCAGCAGCTTATACGGGGGGGCCGGAGATACGCAGTATTTT.

This clone was seen once. V and J are TRBV7-9 and TRBJ1-1; maybe TRBD1 (5 bases). The CDR3 totals 13 residues. V was cut by 8 bases and J by 1 base, with 11 bases left in between. Germline V gives CDR1 SEHNR, CDR2 FQNEAQ (reference sequence). CDR3 coding DNA: TGTGCCAGCGGCCTGGGGCGGAACACTGAAGCTTTCTTT. Its translation: CASGLGRNTEAFF.

The chain carries TRBV27 and TRBJ1-2; possibly TRBD1 for D (6 bases). The CDR3 contains 16 residues. V was trimmed by 5 bases and J by 1 base, leaving 17 bases between them. Germline assignment: CDR1 MNHEY and CDR2 SMNVEV (reference sequence). The CDR3: CASSPGGAGLNYGYTF. DNA of the CDR3: TGTGCCAGCAGTCCGGGGGGGGCGGGGCTTAACTATGGCTACACCTTC.

V usage is TRBV7-9 and J usage is TRBJ2-7; TRBD2 matches at 7 bases. This CDR3 is built from 17 residues. V lost 4 bases, J lost 0 bases, and 12 bases stayed unmatched. Germline-derived CDR1 and CDR2 are SEHNR and FQNEAQ (reference sequence). The CDR3 here is CASSSWGTISVSYEQYF. CDR3 bases: TGTGCCAGCAGCTCCTGGGGGACTATCTCAGTCTCCTACGAGCAGTACTTC.

The chain employs TRBV11-3 and TRBJ2-1; 8 nucleotides agree with TRBD2. Germline V gene lookup returns CDR1 SGHNT and CDR2 YENEEA. There are 16 residues in the CDR3. Trimming removed 5 bases from V and 10 bases from J; junction bases left unmatched: 16. The CDR3 DNA follows: TGTGCCAGCAGCGCCCGAGGGACTAGGGGCCAGGGGGAGCAGTTCTTC. Translation gives CASSARGTRGQGEQFF.

V usage is TRBV28 and J usage is TRBJ2-1; 8 nucleotides align to TRBD1. J was trimmed by 10 bases and V by 6 bases; bases with no gene match: 17. The CDR3 spans 16 residues. Germline-derived CDR1 and CDR2 are MDHEN and SYDVKM. The CDR3 bases are TGTGCCAGCAGCCCCGCCCCCGGGACAGGATCCAGAGAGCAGTTCTTC. Translation: CASSPAPGTGSREQFF.

The chain uses TRBV3-1 (or the pseudogene TRBV3-2) and TRBJ1-4; no clear D. The CDR3 spans 14 residues. CDR1 and CDR2 from the germline V gene are LGHDT and YNNKEL (reference sequence). Trimming cost V 4 bases and J 4 bases, with 10 bases left between them. In DNA, the CDR3 is TGTGCCAGCAGCCCTCGGGTTGATAATGAAAAACTGTTTTTT. Translation: CASSPRVDNEKLFF.

This chain uses TRBV7-6 with TRBJ2-1; 14 bases are shared with TRBD2. The CDR3 contains 17 residues. Trimming cost V 6 bases and J 0 bases; bases outside gene matches: 4. From germline, CDR1 is SGHVS and CDR2 FNYEAQ. DNA of the CDR3: TGTGCCAGCAGGGGACTAGCGGGGGCCAGCTCCTACAATGAGCAGTTCTTC. This gives the protein CASRGLAGASSYNEQFF.

The V call is TRBV7-9, the J call TRBJ1-5; 7 bases agree with TRBD1. After removal of 5 bases from V and 4 bases from J, the junction contained 8 bases not matched to a gene. Germline V gene data show CDR1 as SEHNR and CDR2 as FQNEAQ (reference sequence). This CDR3 spans 15 amino acids. CDR3 coding DNA: TGTGCCAGCAGCAGAGAGGGGGCAATAAATCAGCCCCAGCATTTT. Its protein is CASSREGAINQPQHF.

This clone was detected only once. This chain joins TRBV5-4 and TRBJ1-2; maybe TRBD1 (5 bases). V lost 0 bases to trimming and J lost 4 bases, with 19 bases between them. CDR1 SGHNT and CDR2 YYREEE come from the germline V gene (reference sequence). This CDR3 spans 17 amino acids. The CDR3 DNA follows: TGTGCCAGCAGCTTGGCTGCGGGGGAGGCGAGTATCTATGGCTACACCTTC. This codes for CASSLAAGEASIYGYTF.

V and J are TRBV7-9 and TRBJ2-3; TRBD1 might be the D (5 bases). Per germline, CDR1 SEHNR and CDR2 FQNEAQ (reference sequence). V lost 5 bases and J 1 base, leaving 7 bases between the germline ends. This CDR3 has 13 amino acids. CDR3 in amino acids: CASSLTGTDTQYF. CDR3 DNA sequence: TGTGCCAGCAGCCTGACAGGCACAGATACGCAGTATTTT.

The J gene is TRBJ2-2, the V gene TRBV19; 9 bases line up with TRBD2. Trimming cost V 0 bases and J 0 bases; bases outside gene matches: 8. The germline gives CDR1 LNHDA, CDR2 SQIVND (reference sequence). The CDR3 is 19 amino acids. The CDR3 sequence: CASSIDRLAGNANTGELFF. CDR3 DNA sequence: TGTGCCAGTAGTATAGATCGGCTAGCGGGGAACGCGAACACCGGGGAGCTGTTTTTT. The full variable domain, its missing parts supplied by reference TRBV19 and TRBJ2-2, is DGGITQSPKYLFRKEGQNVTLSCEQNLNHDAMYWYRQDPGQGLRLIYYSQIVNDFQKGDIAEGYSVSREKKESFPLTVTSAQKNPTAFYLCASSIDRLAGNANTGELFFGEGSRLTVL.